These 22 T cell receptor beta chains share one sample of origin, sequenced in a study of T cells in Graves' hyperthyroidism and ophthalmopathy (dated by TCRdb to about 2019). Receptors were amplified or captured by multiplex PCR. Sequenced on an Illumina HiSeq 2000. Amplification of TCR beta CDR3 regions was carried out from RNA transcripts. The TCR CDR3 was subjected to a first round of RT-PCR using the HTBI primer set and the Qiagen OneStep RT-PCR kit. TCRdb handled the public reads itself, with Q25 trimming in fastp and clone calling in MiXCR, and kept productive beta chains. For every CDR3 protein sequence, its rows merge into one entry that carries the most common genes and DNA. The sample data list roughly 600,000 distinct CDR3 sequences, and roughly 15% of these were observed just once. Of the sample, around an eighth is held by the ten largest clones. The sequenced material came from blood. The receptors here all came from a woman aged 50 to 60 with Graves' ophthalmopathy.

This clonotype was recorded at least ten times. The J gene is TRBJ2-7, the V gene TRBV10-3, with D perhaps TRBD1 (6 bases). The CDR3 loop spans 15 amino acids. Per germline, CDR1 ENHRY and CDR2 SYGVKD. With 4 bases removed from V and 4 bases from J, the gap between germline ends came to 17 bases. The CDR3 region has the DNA TGTGCCATCAGTGTTTCTGACACGAGGGGGTACGAGCAGTACTTC. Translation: CAISVSDTRGYEQYF.

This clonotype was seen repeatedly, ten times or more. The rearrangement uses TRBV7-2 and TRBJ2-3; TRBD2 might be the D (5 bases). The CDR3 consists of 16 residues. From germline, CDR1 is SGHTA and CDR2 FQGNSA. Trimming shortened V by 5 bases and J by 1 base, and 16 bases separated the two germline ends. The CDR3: CASSPEVWLGTDTQYF. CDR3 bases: TGTGCCAGCAGCCCGGAGGTTTGGTTGGGCACAGATACGCAGTATTTT.

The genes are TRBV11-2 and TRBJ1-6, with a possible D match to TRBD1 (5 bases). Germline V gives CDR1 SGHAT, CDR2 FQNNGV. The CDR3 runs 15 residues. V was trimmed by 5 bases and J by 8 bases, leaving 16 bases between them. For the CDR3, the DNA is TGTGCCAGCAGCCAAGCCGGGACTATGGATTCACCCCTCCACTTT. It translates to CASSQAGTMDSPLHF. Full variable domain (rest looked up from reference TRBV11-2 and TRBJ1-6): EAGVAQSPRYKIIEKRQSVAFWCNPISGHATLYWYQQILGQGPKLLIQFQNNGVVDDSQLPKDRFSAERLKGVDSTLKIQPAKLEDSAVYLCASSQAGTMDSPLHFGNGTRLTVT.

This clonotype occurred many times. CDR3 protein: CASSHGQGYTIYF. As DNA, the CDR3 is TGTGCCAGCAGTCACGGACAGGGGTACACCATATATTTT. V and J are TRBV7-2 and TRBJ1-3, with 9 nucleotides matching TRBD1. Germline trimming cut 6 bases from V and 8 bases from J; bases unmatched to any gene: 5. The CDR3 is made up of 13 amino acids. Germline CDR1 SGHTA, CDR2 FQGNSA.

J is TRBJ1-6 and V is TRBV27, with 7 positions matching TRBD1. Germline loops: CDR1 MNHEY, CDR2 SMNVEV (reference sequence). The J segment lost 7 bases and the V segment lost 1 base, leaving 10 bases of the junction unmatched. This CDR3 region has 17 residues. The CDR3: CASSLFRFGTENSPLHF. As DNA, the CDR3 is TGTGCCAGCAGTTTATTTAGGTTTGGGACAGAGAATTCACCCCTCCACTTT.

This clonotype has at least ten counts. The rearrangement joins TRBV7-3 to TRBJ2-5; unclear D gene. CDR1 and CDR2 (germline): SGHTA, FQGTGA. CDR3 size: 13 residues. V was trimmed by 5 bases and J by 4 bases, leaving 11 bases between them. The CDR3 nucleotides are TGTGCCAGCAGCCGAGCCCCCCTAGAGACCCAGTACTTC. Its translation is CASSRAPLETQYF. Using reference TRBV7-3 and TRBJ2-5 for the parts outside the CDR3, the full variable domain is GAGVSQTPSNKVTEKGKYVELRCDPISGHTALYWYRQSLGQGPEFLIYFQGTGAADDSGLPNDRFFAVRPEGSVSTLKIQRTERGDSAVYLCASSRAPLETQYFGPGTRLLVL.

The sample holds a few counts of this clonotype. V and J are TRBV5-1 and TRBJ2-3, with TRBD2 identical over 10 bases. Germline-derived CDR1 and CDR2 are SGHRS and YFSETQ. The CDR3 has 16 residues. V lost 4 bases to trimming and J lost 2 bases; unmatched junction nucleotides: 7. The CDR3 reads CASSATSGINTDTQYF. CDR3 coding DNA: TGCGCCAGCAGCGCCACTAGCGGGATAAACACAGATACGCAGTATTTT.

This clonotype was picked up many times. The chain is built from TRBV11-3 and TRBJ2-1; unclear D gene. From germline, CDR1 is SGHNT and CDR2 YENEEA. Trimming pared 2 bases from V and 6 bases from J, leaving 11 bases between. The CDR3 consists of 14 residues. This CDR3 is CASSLSFLSNEQFF. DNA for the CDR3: TGTGCCAGCAGCTTAAGTTTCCTAAGCAATGAGCAGTTCTTC.

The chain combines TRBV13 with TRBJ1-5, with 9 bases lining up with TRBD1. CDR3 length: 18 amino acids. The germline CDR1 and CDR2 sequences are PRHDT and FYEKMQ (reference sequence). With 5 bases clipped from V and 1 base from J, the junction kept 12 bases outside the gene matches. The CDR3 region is CASSQVGGQGMSNQPQHF. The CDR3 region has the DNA TGTGCCAGCAGCCAGGTGGGAGGACAGGGGATGAGCAATCAGCCCCAGCATTTT.

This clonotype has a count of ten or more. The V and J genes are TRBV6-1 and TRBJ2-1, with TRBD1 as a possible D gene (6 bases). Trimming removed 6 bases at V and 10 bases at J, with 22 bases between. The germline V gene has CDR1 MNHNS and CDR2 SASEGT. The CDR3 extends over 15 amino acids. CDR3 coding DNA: TGTGCCAGCAGCCCGAACAGGGTTCGTAATCACGAGCAGTTCTTC. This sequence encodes CASSPNRVRNHEQFF.

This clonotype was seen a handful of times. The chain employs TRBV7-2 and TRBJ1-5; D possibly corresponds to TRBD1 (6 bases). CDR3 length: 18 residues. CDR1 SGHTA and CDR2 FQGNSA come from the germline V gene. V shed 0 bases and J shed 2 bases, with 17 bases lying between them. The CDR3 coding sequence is TGTGCCAGCAGCTTAGCGGGAGGGCGGGGGGCCGGCAATCAGCCCCAGCATTTT. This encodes CASSLAGGRGAGNQPQHF.

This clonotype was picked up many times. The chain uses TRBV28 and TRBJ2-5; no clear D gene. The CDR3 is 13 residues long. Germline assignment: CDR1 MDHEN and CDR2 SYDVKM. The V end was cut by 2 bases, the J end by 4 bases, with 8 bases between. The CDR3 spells CASSLESLETQYF. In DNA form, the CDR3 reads TGTGCCAGCAGTTTAGAGTCATTAGAGACCCAGTACTTC.

CDR3 nucleotides: TGTGCCAGTAGTATGGACAGGGGACGGCGCGAGCAGTACTTC. It is translated as CASSMDRGRREQYF. This chain uses TRBV19 with TRBJ2-7; TRBD1 agrees at 9 bases. Germline V gene sequence: CDR1 LNHDA, CDR2 SQIVND (reference sequence). CDR3 size: 14 residues. The V and J ends lost 3 bases and 6 bases, in that order; junction bases with no gene match: 6.

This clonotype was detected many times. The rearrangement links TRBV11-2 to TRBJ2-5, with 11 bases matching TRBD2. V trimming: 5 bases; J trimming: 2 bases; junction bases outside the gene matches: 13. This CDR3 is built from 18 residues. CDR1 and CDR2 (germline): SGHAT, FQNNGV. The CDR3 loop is CASSPRLAGGALQETQYF. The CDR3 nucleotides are TGTGCCAGCAGCCCTCGGTTAGCGGGAGGGGCGCTTCAAGAGACCCAGTACTTC.

The chain's CDR3 is CSARVQRESYEQYF. In DNA form, the CDR3 reads TGCAGTGCTAGAGTCCAGCGGGAGTCCTACGAGCAGTACTTC. This chain uses TRBV20-1 with TRBJ2-7; TRBD2 agrees at 8 bases. Germline V gives CDR1 DFQATT, CDR2 SNEGSKA (reference sequence). CDR3 length: 14 amino acids. The V and J ends lost 1 base and 1 base, in that order; junction bases with no gene match: 3.

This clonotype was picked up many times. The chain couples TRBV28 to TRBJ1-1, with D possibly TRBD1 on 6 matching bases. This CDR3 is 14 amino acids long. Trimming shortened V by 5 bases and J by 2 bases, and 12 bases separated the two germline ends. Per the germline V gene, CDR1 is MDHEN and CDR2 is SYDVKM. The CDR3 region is CASSLGTYNTEAFF. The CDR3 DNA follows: TGTGCCAGCAGTCTAGGGACATATAACACTGAAGCTTTCTTT. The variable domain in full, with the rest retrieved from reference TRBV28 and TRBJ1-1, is DVKVTQSSRYLVKRTGEKVFLECVQDMDHENMFWYRQDPGLGLRLIYFSYDVKMKEKGDIPEGYSVSREKKERFSLILESASTNQTSMYLCASSLGTYNTEAFFGQGTRLTVV.

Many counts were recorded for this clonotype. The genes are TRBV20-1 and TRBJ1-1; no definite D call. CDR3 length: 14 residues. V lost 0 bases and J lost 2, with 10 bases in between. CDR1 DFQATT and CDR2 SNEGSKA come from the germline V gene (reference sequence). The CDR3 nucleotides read TGCAGTGCTAGAGACGGCACTTCAAACACTGAAGCTTTCTTT. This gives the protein CSARDGTSNTEAFF.

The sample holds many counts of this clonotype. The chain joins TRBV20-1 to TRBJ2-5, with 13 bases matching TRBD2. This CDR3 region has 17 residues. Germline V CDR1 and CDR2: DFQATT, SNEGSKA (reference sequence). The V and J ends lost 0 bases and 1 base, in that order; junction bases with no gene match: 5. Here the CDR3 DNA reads TGCAGTGCTAGAGATGGACTAGCGGGAGAACTCCAAGAGACCCAGTACTTC. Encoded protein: CSARDGLAGELQETQYF.

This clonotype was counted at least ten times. CDR3 coding DNA: TGTGCCATCAGTGGATTTGCTAGAAACACCGGGGAGCTGTTTTTT. It specifies CAISGFARNTGELFF. The chain uses TRBV10-3 and TRBJ2-2; no firm D call. The CDR3 is 15 amino acids. Trimming took off 4 bases at V and 2 bases at J, with 11 bases between the two ends. Germline CDR1 reads ENHRY; CDR2 reads SYGVKD.

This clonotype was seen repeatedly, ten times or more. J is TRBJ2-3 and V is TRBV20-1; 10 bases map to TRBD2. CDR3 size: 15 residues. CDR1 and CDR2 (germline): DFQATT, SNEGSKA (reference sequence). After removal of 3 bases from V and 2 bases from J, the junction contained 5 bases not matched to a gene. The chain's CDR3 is CSARAGLAATDTQYF. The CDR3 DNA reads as TGCAGTGCTAGGGCCGGACTAGCGGCCACAGATACGCAGTATTTT.

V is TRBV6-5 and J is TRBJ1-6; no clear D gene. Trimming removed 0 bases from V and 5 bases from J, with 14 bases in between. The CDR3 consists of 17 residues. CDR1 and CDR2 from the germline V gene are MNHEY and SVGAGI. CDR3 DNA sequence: TGTGCCAGCAGTTACTCGTCCCACTGGGAGGATAATTCACCCCTCCACTTT. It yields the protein CASSYSSHWEDNSPLHF.

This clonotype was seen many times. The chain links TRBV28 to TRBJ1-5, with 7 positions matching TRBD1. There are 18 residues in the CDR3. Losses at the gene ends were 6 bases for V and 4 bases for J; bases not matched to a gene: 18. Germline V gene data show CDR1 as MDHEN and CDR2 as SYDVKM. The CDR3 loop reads CASSSTGTATWRNQPQHF. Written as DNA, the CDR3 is TGTGCCAGCAGCTCGACCGGGACAGCCACCTGGAGGAATCAGCCCCAGCATTTT.